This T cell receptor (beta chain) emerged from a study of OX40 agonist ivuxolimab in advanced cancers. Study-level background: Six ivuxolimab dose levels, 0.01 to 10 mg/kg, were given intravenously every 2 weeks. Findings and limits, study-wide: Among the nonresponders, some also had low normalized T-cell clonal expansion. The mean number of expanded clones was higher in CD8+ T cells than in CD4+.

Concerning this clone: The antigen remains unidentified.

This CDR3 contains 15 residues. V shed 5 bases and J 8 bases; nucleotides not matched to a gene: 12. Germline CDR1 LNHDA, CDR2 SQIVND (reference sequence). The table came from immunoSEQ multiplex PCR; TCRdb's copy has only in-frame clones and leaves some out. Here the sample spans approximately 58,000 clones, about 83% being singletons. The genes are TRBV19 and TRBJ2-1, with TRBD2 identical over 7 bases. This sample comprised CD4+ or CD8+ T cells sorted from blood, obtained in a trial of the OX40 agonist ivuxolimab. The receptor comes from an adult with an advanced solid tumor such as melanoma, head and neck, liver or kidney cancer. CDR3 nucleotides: TGTGCCAGTAGTCGCCTAGCGGCGTACTCCGATGAGCAGTTCTTC. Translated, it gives CASSRLAAYSDEQFF.